The rows below give T cell receptor beta chains drawn from one sample of a study of early T cells in non-severe SARS-CoV-2 infection. One entry per CDR3 protein, called by TCRdb with MiXCR from the 5' RACE reads. The sample contains tens of thousands of distinct CDR3 sequences, around 13% of which appear only once. Sequencing input: whole blood. Receptor source: an adult who was a healthcare worker with PCR-confirmed SARS-CoV-2 infection or an uninfected control (not recorded which). Both conserved end residues are part of each CDR3. Fields, in order: D gene, clone size, J gene, V gene, CDR3 DNA, CDR3 protein. D genes are given only for firm matches. Clone size is given for some rows only: seen once, a few or many times, or a class if the clone is expanded.

d_gene: NA
abundance: many
j_gene: TRBJ2-2
v_gene: TRBV7-2
CDR3nt: TGTGCCAGCAGCTTAGCAACGGGAAACACCGGGGAGCTGTTTTTT
CDR3aa: CASSLATGNTGELFF

d_gene: TRBD2
abundance: few
j_gene: TRBJ2-7
v_gene: TRBV12-5
CDR3nt: TGTGCTAGTGGTTTGACACGGGGGGGCGAGCAGTACTTC
CDR3aa: CASGLTRGGEQYF

d_gene: TRBD2
abundance: NA
j_gene: TRBJ2-7
v_gene: TRBV20-1
CDR3nt: TGCAGTGCTCTCAGATCGGCAACTAGCGGGTCCTCCTACGAGCAGTACTTC
CDR3aa: CSALRSATSGSSYEQYF

d_gene: NA
abundance: many
j_gene: TRBJ1-1
v_gene: TRBV7-9
CDR3nt: TGTGCCAGCAGCCAAGTCCCGGAGAACACTGAAGCTTTCTTT
CDR3aa: CASSQVPENTEAFF

d_gene: NA
abundance: many
j_gene: TRBJ2-6
v_gene: TRBV4-1
CDR3nt: TGCGCCAGCAGCCAAGATCCCCCCCCCTCAACTGCTGGGGCCAACGTCCTGACTTTC
CDR3aa: CASSQDPPPSTAGANVLTF

d_gene: NA
abundance: NA
j_gene: TRBJ2-5
v_gene: TRBV20-1
CDR3nt: TGCAGTGTCCTCAGGGGCGCGGCATCAGAGACCCAGTACTTC
CDR3aa: CSVLRGAASETQYF

d_gene: TRBD1
abundance: many
j_gene: TRBJ2-5
v_gene: TRBV13
CDR3nt: TGTGCCAGCAGCTTAGGGGGACAGGGGGTAGAGACCCAGTACTTC
CDR3aa: CASSLGGQGVETQYF

d_gene: NA
abundance: few
j_gene: TRBJ2-5
v_gene: TRBV4-3
CDR3nt: TGCGCCAGCAGCCAAGATAGTTCTTCAGGGGAGACCCAGTACTTC
CDR3aa: CASSQDSSSGETQYF

d_gene: NA
abundance: many
j_gene: TRBJ1-2
v_gene: TRBV9
CDR3nt: TGTGCCAGCAGCGAACTAATGGGACGGCCCTATGGCTACACCTTC
CDR3aa: CASSELMGRPYGYTF

d_gene: NA
abundance: few
j_gene: TRBJ2-7
v_gene: TRBV29-1
CDR3nt: TGCAGCGCACAGACGAATACCTACGAGCAGTACTTC
CDR3aa: CSAQTNTYEQYF

d_gene: NA
abundance: NA
j_gene: TRBJ2-2
v_gene: TRBV11-3
CDR3nt: TGTGCCAGCAGCTTAGGGACGAACACCGGGGAGCTGTTTTTT
CDR3aa: CASSLGTNTGELFF

d_gene: TRBD2
abundance: few
j_gene: TRBJ2-1
v_gene: TRBV29-1
CDR3nt: TGCAGCGTCGCTAGCGGGGGGGTCGGACGGGAGCAGTTCTTC
CDR3aa: CSVASGGVGREQFF

d_gene: TRBD1
abundance: many
j_gene: TRBJ1-1
v_gene: TRBV7-9
CDR3nt: TGTGCCAGCAGCTCCGGACAGGTCGGTTCAGACACTGAAGCTTTCTTT
CDR3aa: CASSSGQVGSDTEAFF

d_gene: TRBD1
abundance: NA
j_gene: TRBJ1-3
v_gene: TRBV5-1
CDR3nt: TGCGCCAGCAGCTCGACAGGGGATGGCACCACATATTTT
CDR3aa: CASSSTGDGTTYF

d_gene: NA
abundance: many
j_gene: TRBJ2-3
v_gene: TRBV24-1
CDR3nt: TGTGCCACCAGTGATTTGCCCGGGGACCGACTGTACACAGATACGCAGTATTTT
CDR3aa: CATSDLPGDRLYTDTQYF

d_gene: TRBD1
abundance: many
j_gene: TRBJ2-3
v_gene: TRBV5-5
CDR3nt: TGTGCCAGCAGCTTATTCAGGGGGCGTGAAGATACGCAGTATTTT
CDR3aa: CASSLFRGREDTQYF

d_gene: TRBD1
abundance: many
j_gene: TRBJ2-1
v_gene: TRBV11-2
CDR3nt: TGTGCCAGCAGCTCCACAGGGGGCTCCTACAATGAGCAGTTCTTC
CDR3aa: CASSSTGGSYNEQFF

d_gene: NA
abundance: NA
j_gene: TRBJ1-6
v_gene: TRBV6-5
CDR3nt: TGTGCCAGCAGCCCGACAGTTTCACCCCTCCACTTT
CDR3aa: CASSPTVSPLHF

d_gene: TRBD2
abundance: many
j_gene: TRBJ2-1
v_gene: TRBV10-1
CDR3nt: TGCGCCAGCAGGGAAGGACTAGATTTGGGCAGTGAGCAGTTCTTC
CDR3aa: CASREGLDLGSEQFF

d_gene: TRBD2
abundance: NA
j_gene: TRBJ2-7
v_gene: TRBV10-3
CDR3nt: TGTGCCATCAGTGAGTTTCCGCTAGCGGGGGGCCCTCCCTACGAGCAGTACTTC
CDR3aa: CAISEFPLAGGPPYEQYF

d_gene: NA
abundance: NA
j_gene: TRBJ2-7
v_gene: TRBV10-3
CDR3nt: TGTGCCATCCAGGGTGAGCAGTACTTC
CDR3aa: CAIQGEQYF

d_gene: NA
abundance: NA
j_gene: TRBJ2-1
v_gene: TRBV4-1
CDR3nt: TGCGCCAGCAGCCAGTCGACAGGTCGCAATGAGCAGTTCTTC
CDR3aa: CASSQSTGRNEQFF

d_gene: NA
abundance: few
j_gene: TRBJ1-6
v_gene: TRBV6-5
CDR3nt: TGTGCCAGCAGTTACGTGGGGGAAGGATCACCCCTCCACTTT
CDR3aa: CASSYVGEGSPLHF

d_gene: NA
abundance: many
j_gene: TRBJ1-3
v_gene: TRBV20-1
CDR3nt: TGCAGTGCTAGAGGGGGGGCCAGGACCTCTGGAAACACCATATATTTT
CDR3aa: CSARGGARTSGNTIYF

d_gene: NA
abundance: many
j_gene: TRBJ2-1
v_gene: TRBV29-1
CDR3nt: TGCAGCGTTGCGAGCTTCGTCTCCTACAATGAGCAGTTCTTC
CDR3aa: CSVASFVSYNEQFF

d_gene: NA
abundance: NA
j_gene: TRBJ2-3
v_gene: TRBV6-2/TRBV6-3
CDR3nt: TGTGCCAGCAGTGAACTACCACTAGGAGGTAAAAGCACAGATACGCAGTATTTT
CDR3aa: CASSELPLGGKSTDTQYF

d_gene: NA
abundance: few
j_gene: TRBJ1-2
v_gene: TRBV3-2
CDR3nt: TGTGCCAGCAGCCAAGATTGGGAGCGGGACGGGCGGTATGGCTACACCTTC
CDR3aa: CASSQDWERDGRYGYTF

d_gene: TRBD1
abundance: few
j_gene: TRBJ1-3
v_gene: TRBV12-3/TRBV12-4
CDR3nt: TGTGCCAGCAGTACAGGGGTCTCTGGAAACACCATATATTTT
CDR3aa: CASSTGVSGNTIYF

d_gene: NA
abundance: many
j_gene: TRBJ2-6
v_gene: TRBV5-1
CDR3nt: TGCGCCAGCAGCTCGGCGTCTGGGGCCAACGTCCTGACTTTC
CDR3aa: CASSSASGANVLTF

d_gene: NA
abundance: NA
j_gene: TRBJ2-5
v_gene: TRBV7-2
CDR3nt: TGTGCCAGCAGCTTATCTCACTACCAAGAGACCCAGTACTTC
CDR3aa: CASSLSHYQETQYF

d_gene: NA
abundance: many
j_gene: TRBJ2-3
v_gene: TRBV6-5
CDR3nt: TGTGCCAGCAGGGCAGGCGGGCACACAGATACGCAGTATTTT
CDR3aa: CASRAGGHTDTQYF

d_gene: NA
abundance: NA
j_gene: TRBJ1-3
v_gene: TRBV21-1
CDR3nt: TGTGCCAGCAGCAAACCCTTCCCTCGGCCGGAGGGAAGAAACACCATATATTTT
CDR3aa: CASSKPFPRPEGRNTIYF

d_gene: TRBD2
abundance: few
j_gene: TRBJ2-1
v_gene: TRBV6-6
CDR3nt: TGTGCCAGCAGTTACGGGCTAGCGGGGGCCACGACCTACAATGAGCAGTTCTTC
CDR3aa: CASSYGLAGATTYNEQFF

d_gene: NA
abundance: many
j_gene: TRBJ2-7
v_gene: TRBV4-3
CDR3nt: TGCGCCAGCAGCCAAGATCGGGCCGGGACATCCCTACGGCCTTACGAGCAGTACTTC
CDR3aa: CASSQDRAGTSLRPYEQYF

d_gene: NA
abundance: many
j_gene: TRBJ2-3
v_gene: TRBV12-3/TRBV12-4
CDR3nt: TGTGCCAGCAGTCCACGACAGGACACCGCGGCGCAGTATTTT
CDR3aa: CASSPRQDTAAQYF

d_gene: TRBD2
abundance: NA
j_gene: TRBJ2-3
v_gene: TRBV4-2
CDR3nt: TGTGCCAGCAGCCAGGGGACTAGCCTCAGCACAGATACGCAGTATTTT
CDR3aa: CASSQGTSLSTDTQYF

d_gene: NA
abundance: few
j_gene: TRBJ2-1
v_gene: TRBV30
CDR3nt: TGTGCCTGGAATATAGTGCATGAGCAGTTCTTC
CDR3aa: CAWNIVHEQFF

d_gene: NA
abundance: few
j_gene: TRBJ2-7
v_gene: TRBV20-1
CDR3nt: TGCAGTGCTAGAGAGCCCCGGACATCAGGTGCCTACGAGCAGTACTTC
CDR3aa: CSAREPRTSGAYEQYF

d_gene: TRBD1
abundance: many
j_gene: TRBJ2-3
v_gene: TRBV5-1
CDR3nt: TGCGCCAGCAGCGATGGACAGGGGGCGGATTTT
CDR3aa: CASSDGQGADF

d_gene: NA
abundance: NA
j_gene: TRBJ2-1
v_gene: TRBV29-1
CDR3nt: TGCAGCGTTGATAAGGGGATGAATGAGCAGTTCTTC
CDR3aa: CSVDKGMNEQFF

d_gene: TRBD2
abundance: few
j_gene: TRBJ2-3
v_gene: TRBV2
CDR3nt: TGTGCCAGCAGTCACCTACTAGCGGGGGAGACAGATACGCAGTATTTT
CDR3aa: CASSHLLAGETDTQYF

d_gene: NA
abundance: few
j_gene: TRBJ2-1
v_gene: TRBV5-1
CDR3nt: TGCGCCAGCACCATCGAAGACCTCTCCTACAATGAGCAGTTCTTC
CDR3aa: CASTIEDLSYNEQFF

d_gene: NA
abundance: few
j_gene: TRBJ1-6
v_gene: TRBV4-2
CDR3nt: TGTGCCAGCAGCCTGGCTTCTTCGCCCCTCCACTTT
CDR3aa: CASSLASSPLHF

d_gene: TRBD2
abundance: few
j_gene: TRBJ2-5
v_gene: TRBV7-9
CDR3nt: TGTGCCAGCAGCCCCCCTCTCGGGGGGCAAGAGACCCAGTACTTC
CDR3aa: CASSPPLGGQETQYF

d_gene: NA
abundance: NA
j_gene: TRBJ2-5
v_gene: TRBV20-1
CDR3nt: TGCAGTGCTAGAGATCGATGGGGGTCAGGGAAAGAGACCCAGTACTTC
CDR3aa: CSARDRWGSGKETQYF

d_gene: NA
abundance: many
j_gene: TRBJ2-5
v_gene: TRBV7-2
CDR3nt: TGTGCCAGCAGATTCCGGGACACCGAAGAGACCCAGTACTTC
CDR3aa: CASRFRDTEETQYF

d_gene: TRBD1
abundance: few
j_gene: TRBJ2-3
v_gene: TRBV3-1
CDR3nt: TGTGCCAGCAGCCAAGATCACAGGGGTTTAGATACGCAGTATTTT
CDR3aa: CASSQDHRGLDTQYF

d_gene: NA
abundance: NA
j_gene: TRBJ1-1
v_gene: TRBV5-5
CDR3nt: TGTGCCAGCAGTCGCTATGACGGGGAGAACACTGAAGCTTTCTTT
CDR3aa: CASSRYDGENTEAFF

d_gene: TRBD1
abundance: many
j_gene: TRBJ2-1
v_gene: TRBV6-5
CDR3nt: TGTGCCAGCAGTCAACAGGGGAACAATGAGCAGTTCTTC
CDR3aa: CASSQQGNNEQFF

d_gene: NA
abundance: few
j_gene: TRBJ1-2
v_gene: TRBV4-3
CDR3nt: TGCGCCAGCAGCCAATCACACTATGGCTACACCTTC
CDR3aa: CASSQSHYGYTF

d_gene: NA
abundance: many
j_gene: TRBJ2-1
v_gene: TRBV9
CDR3nt: TGTGCCAGCGTGCGAGGGACCTCTCCTTACAATGAGCAGTTCTTC
CDR3aa: CASVRGTSPYNEQFF

d_gene: NA
abundance: NA
j_gene: TRBJ1-6
v_gene: TRBV20-1
CDR3nt: TGCAGTGCTAGACGCAGTAATTCACCCCTCCACTTT
CDR3aa: CSARRSNSPLHF

d_gene: NA
abundance: NA
j_gene: TRBJ2-1
v_gene: TRBV4-3
CDR3nt: TGCGCCAGCAGCCAAGATAAAGCTAGCCCCTACAATGAGCAGTTCTTC
CDR3aa: CASSQDKASPYNEQFF

d_gene: NA
abundance: NA
j_gene: TRBJ1-1
v_gene: TRBV7-8
CDR3nt: TGTGCCAGCAGCTTAGTAGAGGGATCGCACACTGAAGCTTTCTTT
CDR3aa: CASSLVEGSHTEAFF

d_gene: NA
abundance: few
j_gene: TRBJ1-1
v_gene: TRBV20-1
CDR3nt: TGCAGTGCGAGCCGGGGCCAGGCCACTGAAGCTTTCTTT
CDR3aa: CSASRGQATEAFF

d_gene: NA
abundance: NA
j_gene: TRBJ1-5
v_gene: TRBV12-3/TRBV12-4
CDR3nt: TGTGCCAGCAGTTTGACGGGATTTGGCAATCAGCCCCAGCATTTT
CDR3aa: CASSLTGFGNQPQHF

d_gene: NA
abundance: once
j_gene: TRBJ2-3
v_gene: TRBV6-2/TRBV6-3
CDR3nt: TGTGCCAGCAGTGCCACCGGCTGGGATACGCAGTATTTT
CDR3aa: CASSATGWDTQYF